What follows describes a single TCR beta chain. What it binds is not known. The data stem from a study of cytomegalovirus exposure and HLA in healthy donors. Turning to the study itself: Ancestry clustering placed around 80% of approximately 420 genotyped donors in the Caucasian-associated cluster.

Primers: 60 Vbeta forward and 13 Jbeta reverse. TCRdb's table, derived via immunoSEQ multiplex PCR, lists solely in-frame clones and lacks some. The data hold 150,000 or so clones, with more than 70% observed a single time. Study results and limitations: Confirmation in vitro established that three CMV-associated chains were specific for CMV antigens. Further analysis, carried out later, found HLA-associated TCR beta chains more clonally expanded than equally common other chains.

The CDR3 runs to 13 residues. Germline loops: CDR1 MNHEY, CDR2 SVGAGI. V lost 6 bases to trimming and J lost 9 bases, with 14 bases between them. V usage is TRBV6-5 and J usage is TRBJ2-2; D might be TRBD2 (6 bases). This receptor was taken from a man aged 50 to 60 in good health and CMV-seronegative. The sequenced sample consisted of PBMCs. As DNA, the CDR3 is TGTGCCAGCAGGACCACGGGAGACCGGGAGCTGTTTTTT. Protein: CASRTTGDRELFF.